The sequence of this TCR beta chain was determined in a study of T cells after yellow fever vaccination. The overall study: Fractions containing few cells were prepared with SMART-Seq v4 Ultra Low Input. Study results and caveats: Booster sampling recovered most clones from primary vaccination (approximately 97% CD4, around 90% CD8). Repertoires obtained by FACS sorting could include abundant clonotypes that entered as contaminants from the bulk population.

It was through 5'RACE template switching that TCR cDNA was made, with a universal primer site and UMIs added. MiXCR, applied by TCRdb to the 5' RACE reads, yields one record per CDR3 protein. Of approximately 300,000 distinct CDR3 sequences in the sample, more than 8.5% were seen once. A few counts support this clonotype. Its antigen is still unknown. This sample comprised PBMCs, obtained on the day of the first yellow fever vaccination. The TCR sequence derives from a young man who received the YFV17D yellow fever vaccine.

The CDR3, as DNA: TGCGCCAGCAGCTCTAGCGGGCGGGAACAATGGGAGCAGTTCTTC. Translation gives CASSSSGREQWEQFF. J is TRBJ2-1 and V is TRBV5-1, with 8 nucleotides matching TRBD2. Germline CDR1 SGHRS, CDR2 YFSETQ. There are 15 residues in the CDR3. The ends lost 3 bases at V and 10 bases at J; junction bases unmatched: 12.